This passage covers 5 T cell receptor beta chains from one sample sequenced in a study of cytomegalovirus exposure and HLA in healthy donors. Generated by immunoSEQ multiplex PCR, the TCRdb table keeps only in-frame clones and is missing some. The sample lists about 220,000 clones; 85% to 95% were seen once. The sample consisted of PBMCs. Receptors were obtained from a woman aged 18-29 years in good health and CMV-seronegative.

The V and J genes are TRBV5-6 and TRBJ2-7; TRBD1 is a possible D gene (5 bases). The CDR3 loop spans 14 amino acids. Germline loops: CDR1 SGHDT, CDR2 YYEEEE. The ends were cut back, 2 bases at V and 6 bases at J, with 15 bases in the middle. The CDR3 nucleotides are TGTGCCAGCAGCTTCGGCAGGGTTCTGGGCGAGCAGTACTTC. It specifies CASSFGRVLGEQYF.

The chain is built from TRBV6-1 and TRBJ1-4; 9 bases line up with TRBD1. J was trimmed by 8 bases and V by 3 bases; bases with no gene match: 7. The germline gives CDR1 MNHNS, CDR2 SASEGT. The CDR3 runs to 15 residues. This CDR3 is CASSDSRDRDEKLFF. In DNA, the CDR3 is TGTGCCAGCAGTGACTCCCGGGACAGGGACGAAAAACTGTTTTTT.

The CDR3 loop is CASNSDQPQHF. The CDR3 nucleotides are TGTGCCAGCAACTCGGATCAGCCCCAGCATTTT. V usage is TRBV28 and J usage is TRBJ1-5; D is unclear. The V end lost 7 bases, the J end lost 5 bases, and 6 bases lay between the germline ends. Looked up from germline, CDR1 is MDHEN and CDR2 is SYDVKM. The CDR3 is 11 amino acids.

This chain joins TRBV7-8 and TRBJ2-1, with D tentatively TRBD2 (5 bases). V shed 7 bases and J shed 7 bases, with 11 bases lying between them. The CDR3 totals 12 residues. The germline V gene encodes CDR1 SGHVS and CDR2 FQNEAQ. The CDR3 bases are TGTGCCAGCACCCGAGGGAAGAATGAGCAGTTCTTC. This translates into CASTRGKNEQFF. Variable domain in full (rest from reference TRBV7-8 and TRBJ2-1): GAGVSQSPRYKVAKRGQDVALRCDPISGHVSLFWYQQALGQGPEFLTYFQNEAQLDKSGLPSDRFFAERPEGSVSTLKIQRTQQEDSAVYLCASTRGKNEQFFGPGTRLTVL.

With regard to this clone: At the DNA level, this CDR3 is encoded by other sequences in the same sample as well. The V gene is TRBV6-5, the J gene TRBJ1-2; possible D gene TRBD1, 6 bases. This CDR3 contains 13 residues. Trimming took 6 bases from V and 2 from J, leaving 10 bases between them. The germline V gene encodes CDR1 MNHEY and CDR2 SVGAGI. The CDR3 here is CASSRTGNYGYTF. The CDR3, as DNA: TGTGCCAGCAGCCGAACAGGGAACTATGGCTACACCTTC.